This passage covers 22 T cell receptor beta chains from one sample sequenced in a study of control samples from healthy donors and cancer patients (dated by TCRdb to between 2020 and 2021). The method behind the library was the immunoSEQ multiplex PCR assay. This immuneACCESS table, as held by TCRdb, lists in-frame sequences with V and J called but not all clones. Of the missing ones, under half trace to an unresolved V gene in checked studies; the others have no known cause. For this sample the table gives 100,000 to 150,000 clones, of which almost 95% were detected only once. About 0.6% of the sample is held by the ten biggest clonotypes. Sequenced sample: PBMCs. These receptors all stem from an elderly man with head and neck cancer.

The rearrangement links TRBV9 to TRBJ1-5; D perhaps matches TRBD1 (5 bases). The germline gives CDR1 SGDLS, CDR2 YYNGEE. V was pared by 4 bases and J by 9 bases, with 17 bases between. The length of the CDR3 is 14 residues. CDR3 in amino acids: CASSPTGQVGPQHF. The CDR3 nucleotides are TGTGCCAGCAGCCCCACGGGGCAGGTAGGGCCCCAGCATTTT.

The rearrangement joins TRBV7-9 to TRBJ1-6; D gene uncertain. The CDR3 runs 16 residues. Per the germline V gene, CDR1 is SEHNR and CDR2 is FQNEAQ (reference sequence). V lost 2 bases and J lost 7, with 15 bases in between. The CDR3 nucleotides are TGTGCCAGCAGCTTACGGTCGGGCCTGGCCAATTCACCCCTCCACTTT. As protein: CASSLRSGLANSPLHF. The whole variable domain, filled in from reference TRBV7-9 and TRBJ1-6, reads DTGVSQNPRHKITKRGQNVTFRCDPISEHNRLYWYRQTLGQGPEFLTYFQNEAQLEKSRLLSDRFSAERPKGSFSTLEIQRTEQGDSAMYLCASSLRSGLANSPLHFGNGTRLTVT.

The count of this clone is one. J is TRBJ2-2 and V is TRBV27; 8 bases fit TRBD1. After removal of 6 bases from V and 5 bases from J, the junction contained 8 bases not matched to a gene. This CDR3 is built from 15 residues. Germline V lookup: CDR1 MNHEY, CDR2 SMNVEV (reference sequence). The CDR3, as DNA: TGTGCCAGCAGGAATTTAGGACAGGGAACCGGGGAGCTGTTTTTT. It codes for CASRNLGQGTGELFF.

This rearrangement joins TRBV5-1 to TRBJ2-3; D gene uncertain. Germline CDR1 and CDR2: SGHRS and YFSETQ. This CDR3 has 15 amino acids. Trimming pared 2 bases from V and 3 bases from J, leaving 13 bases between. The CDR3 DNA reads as TGCGCCAGCAGCTTAGTAAGAAGCACAACAGATACGCAGTATTTT. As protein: CASSLVRSTTDTQYF.

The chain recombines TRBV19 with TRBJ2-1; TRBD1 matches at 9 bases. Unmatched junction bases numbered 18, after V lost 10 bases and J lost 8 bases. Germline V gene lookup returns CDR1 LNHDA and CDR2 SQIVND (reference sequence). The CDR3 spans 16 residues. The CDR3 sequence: CATAPRTGAAGDEQFF. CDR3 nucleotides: TGTGCCACAGCCCCCCGGACAGGGGCCGCAGGGGATGAGCAGTTCTTC. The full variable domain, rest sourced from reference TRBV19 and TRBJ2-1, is DGGITQSPKYLFRKEGQNVTLSCEQNLNHDAMYWYRQDPGQGLRLIYYSQIVNDFQKGDIAEGYSVSREKKESFPLTVTSAQKNPTAFYLCATAPRTGAAGDEQFFGPGTRLTVL.

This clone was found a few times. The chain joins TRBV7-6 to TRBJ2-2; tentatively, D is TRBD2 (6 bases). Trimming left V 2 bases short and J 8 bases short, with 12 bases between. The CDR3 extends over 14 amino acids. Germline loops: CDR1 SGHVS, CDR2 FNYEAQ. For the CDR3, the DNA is TGTGCCAGCAGCTTAATTAGGAGCGGGGGGGAGCTGTTTTTT. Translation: CASSLIRSGGELFF.

CDR3 coding DNA: TGTGCCAGCAGTGAAAGGTTAACGGAGACCCAGTACTTC. Its protein product is CASSERLTETQYF. This sequence joins TRBV6-1 and TRBJ2-5, with unresolved D. The ends were cut back, 2 bases at V and 5 bases at J, with 9 bases in the middle. CDR1 MNHNS and CDR2 SASEGT come from the germline V gene. The CDR3 loop spans 13 amino acids.

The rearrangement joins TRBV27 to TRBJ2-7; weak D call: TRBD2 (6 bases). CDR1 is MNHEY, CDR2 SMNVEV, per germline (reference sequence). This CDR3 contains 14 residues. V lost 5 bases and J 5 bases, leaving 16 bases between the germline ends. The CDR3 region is CASSPRTIYHEQYF. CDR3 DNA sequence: TGTGCCAGCAGTCCGAGGACTATTTACCACGAGCAGTACTTC.

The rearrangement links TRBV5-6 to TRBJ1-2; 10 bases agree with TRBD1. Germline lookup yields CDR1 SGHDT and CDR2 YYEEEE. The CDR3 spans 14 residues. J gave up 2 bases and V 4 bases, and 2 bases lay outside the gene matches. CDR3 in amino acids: CASSQTGGNYGYTF. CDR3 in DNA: TGTGCCAGCAGCCAGACAGGGGGCAACTATGGCTACACCTTC.

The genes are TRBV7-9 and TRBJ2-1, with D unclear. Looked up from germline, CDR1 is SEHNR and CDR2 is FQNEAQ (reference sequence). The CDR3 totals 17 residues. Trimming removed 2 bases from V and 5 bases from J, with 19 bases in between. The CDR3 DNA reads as TGTGCCAGCAGCTTAAGATGGCCCACACTACCACACAATGAGCAGTTCTTC. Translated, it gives CASSLRWPTLPHNEQFF.

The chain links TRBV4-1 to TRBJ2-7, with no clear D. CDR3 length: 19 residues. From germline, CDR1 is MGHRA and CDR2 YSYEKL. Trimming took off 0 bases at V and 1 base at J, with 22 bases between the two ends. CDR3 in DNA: TGCGCCAGCAGCCAAGATCCCCGGTCAGGCAGTAGGGTATCCTACGAGCAGTACTTC. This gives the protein CASSQDPRSGSRVSYEQYF.

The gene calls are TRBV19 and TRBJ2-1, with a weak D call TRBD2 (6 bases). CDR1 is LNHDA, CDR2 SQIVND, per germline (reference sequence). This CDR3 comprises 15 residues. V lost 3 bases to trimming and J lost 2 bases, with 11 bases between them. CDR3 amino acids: CASSIGGDPYNEQFF. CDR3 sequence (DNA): TGTGCCAGTAGTATTGGAGGGGATCCCTACAATGAGCAGTTCTTC.

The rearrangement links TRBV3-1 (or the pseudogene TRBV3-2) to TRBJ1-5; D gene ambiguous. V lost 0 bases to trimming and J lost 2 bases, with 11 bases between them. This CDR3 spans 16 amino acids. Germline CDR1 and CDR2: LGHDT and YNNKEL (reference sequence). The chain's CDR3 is CASSQDQPARNQPQHF. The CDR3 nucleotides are TGTGCCAGCAGCCAAGATCAGCCGGCCCGCAATCAGCCCCAGCATTTT.

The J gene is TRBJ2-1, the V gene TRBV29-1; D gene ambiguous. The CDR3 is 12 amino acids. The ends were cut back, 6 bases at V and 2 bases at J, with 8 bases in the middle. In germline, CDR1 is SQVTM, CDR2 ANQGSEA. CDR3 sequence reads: CSVRRAYNEQFF. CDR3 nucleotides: TGCAGCGTGAGGAGAGCCTACAATGAGCAGTTCTTC.

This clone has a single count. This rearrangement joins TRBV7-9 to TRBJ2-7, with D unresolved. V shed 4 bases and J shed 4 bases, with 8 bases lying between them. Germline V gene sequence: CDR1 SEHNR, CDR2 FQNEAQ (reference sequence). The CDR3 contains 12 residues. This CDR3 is CASSWGIYEQYF. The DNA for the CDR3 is TGTGCCAGCAGCTGGGGAATTTACGAGCAGTACTTC.

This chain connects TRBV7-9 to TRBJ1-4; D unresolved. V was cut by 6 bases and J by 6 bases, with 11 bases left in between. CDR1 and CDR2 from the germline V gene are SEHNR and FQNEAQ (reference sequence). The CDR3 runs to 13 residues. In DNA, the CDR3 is TGTGCCAGCAGTCTAACTAATGATGAAAAACTGTTTTTT. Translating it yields CASSLTNDEKLFF. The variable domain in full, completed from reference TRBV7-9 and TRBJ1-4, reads DTGVSQNPRHKITKRGQNVTFRCDPISEHNRLYWYRQTLGQGPEFLTYFQNEAQLEKSRLLSDRFSAERPKGSFSTLEIQRTEQGDSAMYLCASSLTNDEKLFFGSGTQLSVL.

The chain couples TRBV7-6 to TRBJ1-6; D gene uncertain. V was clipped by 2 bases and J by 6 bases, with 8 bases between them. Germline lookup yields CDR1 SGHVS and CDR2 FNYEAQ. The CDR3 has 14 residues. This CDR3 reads CASSLSRSNSPLHF. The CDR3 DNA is TGTGCCAGCAGCTTATCCAGGAGTAATTCACCCCTCCACTTT.

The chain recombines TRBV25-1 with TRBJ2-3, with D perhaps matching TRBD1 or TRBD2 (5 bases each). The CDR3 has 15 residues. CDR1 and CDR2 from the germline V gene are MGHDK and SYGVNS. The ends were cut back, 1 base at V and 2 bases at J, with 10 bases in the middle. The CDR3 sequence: CASSELGPYTDTQYF. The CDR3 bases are TGTGCCAGCAGTGAATTGGGACCATACACAGATACGCAGTATTTT.

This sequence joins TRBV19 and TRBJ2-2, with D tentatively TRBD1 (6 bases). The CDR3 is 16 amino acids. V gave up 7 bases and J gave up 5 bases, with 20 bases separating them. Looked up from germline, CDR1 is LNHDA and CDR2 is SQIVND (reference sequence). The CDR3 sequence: CASIRGRGGWTGELFF. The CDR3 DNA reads TGTGCCAGTATACGGGGCAGAGGGGGTTGGACCGGGGAGCTGTTTTTT.

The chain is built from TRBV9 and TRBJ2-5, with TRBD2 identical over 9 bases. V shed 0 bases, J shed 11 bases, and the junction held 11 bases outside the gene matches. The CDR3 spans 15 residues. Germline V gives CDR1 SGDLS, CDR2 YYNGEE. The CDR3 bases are TGTGCCAGCAGCGTAGCTCCCCTGGGCGGGGGGGCACAGTACTTC. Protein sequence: CASSVAPLGGGAQYF.

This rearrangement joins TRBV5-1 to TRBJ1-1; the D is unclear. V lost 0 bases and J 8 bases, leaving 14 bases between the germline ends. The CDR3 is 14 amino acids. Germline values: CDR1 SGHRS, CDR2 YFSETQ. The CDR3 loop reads CASSLATASQEAFF. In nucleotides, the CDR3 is TGCGCCAGCAGCTTGGCCACGGCCTCCCAAGAAGCTTTCTTT.

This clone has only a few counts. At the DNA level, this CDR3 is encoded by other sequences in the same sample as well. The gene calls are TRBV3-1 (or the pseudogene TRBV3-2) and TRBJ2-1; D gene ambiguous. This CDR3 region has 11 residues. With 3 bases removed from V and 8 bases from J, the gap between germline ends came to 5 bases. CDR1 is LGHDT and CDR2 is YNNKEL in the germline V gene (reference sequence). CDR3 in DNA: TGTGCCAGCAGCCAGGTGGATGAGCAGTTCTTC. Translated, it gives CASSQVDEQFF.